This T cell receptor beta chain is from a study of beta chain features in type 1 diabetes. Study information: The patients were much like the healthy donors in age, gender and cell yields. Findings of the study overall: Compared with healthy donors, patients appeared to share more similar naive, central memory and regulatory TCRB repertoires. TCRB CDR3s from Type 1 diabetes patients were moderately but significantly shorter in all four CD4+ subsets. Sequencing the cDNA could make cells with high TCR expression show up more than they should.

In the case of this clone: The target antigen is unknown.

Isolated RNA was reverse transcribed in full, so expressed TCRB transcripts were sequenced. Assay: immunoSEQ multiplex PCR; the TCRdb copy retains only in-frame clones and omits some. The sample contains 130,000 to 150,000 clones, more than 10% of which appear only once. V lost 5 bases to trimming and J lost 2 bases; unmatched junction nucleotides: 6. The CDR3 runs to 15 residues. CDR1 and CDR2 (germline): MNHEY, SMNVEV (reference sequence). Sorting of CD4+ naive, central memory, regulatory and stem cell-like memory cells was performed via CD45RO/CCR7/CD25/CD127/CD95/CD27. Specimen: central memory CD4+ T cells from blood. The receptor comes from a man aged 18-30 years with type 1 diabetes. V and J are TRBV27 and TRBJ2-3; 8 nucleotides align to TRBD2. The CDR3 is CASSQTSDYTDTQYF. The CDR3 DNA is TGTGCCAGCAGTCAGACTAGCGACTACACAGATACGCAGTATTTT.